The rows below give T cell receptor beta chains drawn from one sample of a study of memory CD4+ T cells and cytomegalovirus serostatus. The protocol was immunoSEQ multiplex PCR, while the TCRdb copy is restricted to in-frame clones and leaves out a portion. The sample shows 48,000 or so clones, around 80% of them seen only once. The specimen sequenced was memory CD4+ T cells from blood. All receptors come from an adult in good health and CMV-seronegative. CDR3s leave out the opening cysteine and the closing phenylalanine or tryptophan.

v_call cdr3_aa
TRBV6-1 ATRLGTGTTGELF
TRBV2 ASSETGNSNQPQH
TRBV6-1 ASNAAQGSAETQY
TRBV4-1 ASSRPGDRGYT
TRBV2 ASTEAPPYDTQY
TRBV2 ASVGALGANVLT
TRBV28 ASSFRYNEQF
TRBV10-2 ASSVGFWVRGRETQY
TRBV25-1 ASSGGTGGDLASPLH
TRBV7-8 ASSLLSGTGDTEAF
TRBV19 ASSMGLADTQY
TRBV9 ASSVDPGGSFEQF
TRBV4-1 ASSGVRTAKGEASGIGQF
TRBV10-3 AISASLAGADTQY
TRBV19 ASIQTGGQYRYT
TRBV7-2 ASSLAGAPGDTQY
TRBV7-8 ASSPPHRESTGELF
TRBV6-1 ASSLEGVGTEAF
TRBV7-2 ASSESQGKLYEQY
TRBV5-1 ASSPEIAKNIQY
TRBV7-9 ASSLAGGQPYEQY
TRBV5-4 ASSLGGGGTDTQY
TRBV28 ASTIMGDPGNTIY
TRBV11-2 ASSSQRGGEYEQY
TRBV7-9 ASSLGPTSPNTEAF
TRBV6-5 ASSRGQGYT
TRBV25-1 ASSEFGQGLGTEAF
TRBV28 ASSRDRGRLNYGYT
TRBV5-1 ASSVGSSYYEQY
TRBV5-1 ASSLESGVHSPLH
TRBV11-3 ASSLDGDTGELF
TRBV4-1 ASSPTTSLSSYEQY
TRBV27 ASSPRQGLVDTQY
TRBV28 ASSLLGGRIGSSTQY
TRBV18 ASSQGGVSTNEKLF
TRBV30 AWRHGRVSGNTIY
TRBV5-6 ASSPMTGTGGNNYGYT
TRBV4-2 ASSVRMNTEAF
TRBV5-1 ASSTGIAISSGANVLT
TRBV10-3 AISRGENYGYT
TRBV7-9 ASSLLTSEQY
TRBV5-1 ASSLEGWDIQY